This T cell receptor beta chain was sequenced during a study of blood T cell repertoires in COVID-19. Overall study context: Donors in the United States, Italy and Spain gave samples during acute or convalescent COVID-19. T cells, B-cell-depleted T cells, or PBMCs supplied cDNA or gDNA.

This CDR3 has 12 residues. Germline V gene lookup returns CDR1 MNHEY and CDR2 SVGEGT. V was cut by 6 bases and J by 5 bases, with 10 bases left in between. As handled by the study authors: Reference gene primer amplification gave estimated nucleated cell counts. Sequencing was performed with immunoSEQ multiplex PCR; in TCRdb, only in-frame clones are kept and a portion is missing. V, J and clone size were drawn from that table, and D and trimming were deduced from the DNA. The sample records 100,000 to 150,000 clones, approximately 88% being singletons. Sequenced material: peripheral blood. The TCR originated in a woman of 80 years or more with acute or convalescent COVID-19. The chain recombines TRBV6-2 or TRBV6-3 with TRBJ1-1; D is unresolved. This CDR3 reads CASSEGWTEAFF. CDR3 coding DNA: TGTGCCAGCAGCGAGGGCTGGACTGAAGCTTTCTTT.